This T cell receptor beta chain was recovered during a study of memory CD4+ T cells and cytomegalovirus serostatus. Study-wide results and limits: Suggested: most of the CMV-linked TCR signature lies in CD4+ memory cells.

V was shortened by 3 bases and J by 4 bases, with 12 bases between the two germline ends. The CDR3 has 14 residues. Germline CDR1 reads KGHSH; CDR2 reads LQKENI. With respect to this clone: The antigen remains undetermined.

In the original processing: After removing out-of-frame reads, approximately 2.2 million distinct TCRbeta sequences remained. Libraries were prepared by immunoSEQ multiplex PCR; TCRdb keeps only in-frame clonotypes and omits some of them. The DNA was the basis for D and trimming; V, J and clone size are from that table. This table holds about 73,000 clones, around four fifths found once. The sort gate was single viable CD3+CD4+CD8-CD45RO+ cells for memory CD4+ T cells. Donors' CMV status reflects serum IgG against pp150, pp28, p38, p52. The TCR was taken from an adult in good health and CMV-seropositive. Material for sequencing was memory CD4+ T cells from blood. The chain couples TRBV18 to TRBJ1-2; D might be TRBD1 (5 bases). This CDR3 is CASSPNTGSYGYTF. DNA of the CDR3: TGTGCCAGCTCACCTAATACAGGTTCCTATGGCTACACCTTC. The variable domain in full, completed from reference TRBV18 and TRBJ1-2, reads NAGVMQNPRHLVRRRGQEARLRCSPMKGHSHVYWYRQLPEEGLKFMVYLQKENIIDESGMPKERFSAEFPKEGPSILRIQQVVRGDSAAYFCASSPNTGSYGYTFGSGTRLTVV.